This TCR beta chain is drawn from a study of cytomegalovirus exposure and HLA in healthy donors. Using immunoSEQ multiplex PCR, the repertoire was profiled, and TCRdb retains in-frame clones only, with some absent. The sample records approximately 160,000 clones, 84% being singletons. Worth noting for this clone: Antigen unknown.

General study points: Most TCR sequences were uncommon, yet certain public TCRs appeared in many donors. A few CMV-associated chains proved CMV antigen-specific in vitro. The study put 150 or so TCR beta chains on its list as cytomegalovirus-associated. With high specificity and sensitivity, the classifier reportedly diagnosed cytomegalovirus status.

Germline CDR1 reads SEHNR; CDR2 reads FQNEAQ (reference sequence). CDR3 length equals 15 residues. The J segment lost 4 bases and the V segment lost 3 bases, leaving 6 bases of the junction unmatched. This chain joins TRBV7-9 and TRBJ2-3; 8 bases fit TRBD2. The material sequenced was PBMCs. The sequence was collected from a young man in good health and CMV-seropositive. In DNA, the CDR3 is TGTGCCAGCAGCTTGTCGGGACTAGTTTCAGATACGCAGTATTTT. Translating gives CASSLSGLVSDTQYF.